This TCR beta chain is from a study of T cells in Graves' hyperthyroidism and ophthalmopathy. Regions amplified from RNA transcripts were the TCR beta CDR3 regions. The HTBI primer set served for first-round RT-PCR of the TCR CDR3. Each CDR3 protein gets one entry after TCRdb re-called the multiplex PCR reads with MiXCR. The sample contains some 560,000 distinct CDR3 sequences, approximately 15% of which appear only once. This clonotype has ten or more counts. Its antigen is undetermined. Study-level findings and limits: Ophthalmopathy and stable hyperthyroidism were told apart by a 13 V-J model. Most thyroid-expanded clonotypes above 0.001 were also found in blood.

Germline V gene sequence: CDR1 SGHAT, CDR2 FQNNGV. The CDR3 is 14 residues long. V lost 3 bases and J 3 bases, leaving 12 bases between the germline ends. V and J are TRBV11-2 and TRBJ2-7, with D unclear. This sequence was found in a woman between 25 and 40 years old with Graves' hyperthyroidism. Sequenced: blood. The DNA of the CDR3 is TGTGCCAGCAGCTTTGGGTCTCCCCTCTACGAGCAGTACTTC. It is translated as CASSFGSPLYEQYF. Drawing the rest from reference TRBV11-2 and TRBJ2-7, the complete variable domain is EAGVAQSPRYKIIEKRQSVAFWCNPISGHATLYWYQQILGQGPKLLIQFQNNGVVDDSQLPKDRFSAERLKGVDSTLKIQPAKLEDSAVYLCASSFGSPLYEQYFGPGTRLTVT.